These 22 T cell receptor beta chains were all obtained from the same sample, sequenced in a study of OX40 agonist ivuxolimab in advanced cancers. Clones were sequenced by immunoSEQ multiplex PCR, and TCRdb holds only the in-frame ones, with some missing. The sample includes about 69,000 clones, about 85% of them seen just once. The sample here was CD4+ or CD8+ T cells sorted from blood, taken in a trial of the OX40 agonist ivuxolimab. The receptors were sampled from an adult with an advanced solid tumor such as melanoma, head and neck, liver or kidney cancer.

The V call is TRBV30, the J call TRBJ2-7; D unresolved. This CDR3 comprises 14 residues. V gave up 0 bases and J gave up 2 bases, with 11 bases separating them. The germline V gene encodes CDR1 GTSNPN and CDR2 SVGIG (reference sequence). The CDR3 sequence: CAWSVIRGAYEQYF. In DNA form, the CDR3 reads TGTGCCTGGAGTGTAATTCGTGGGGCCTACGAGCAGTACTTC.

The V gene is TRBV19, the J gene TRBJ2-2; perhaps TRBD2 as D (5 bases). The CDR3 is 15 amino acids. Germline CDR1 LNHDA, CDR2 SQIVND (reference sequence). V dropped 3 bases and J dropped 5 bases, with 13 bases sitting between them. CDR3 protein: CASSIMAGGTGELFF. The DNA for the CDR3 is TGTGCCAGTAGTATCATGGCGGGTGGGACCGGGGAGCTGTTTTTT.

The genes are TRBV9 and TRBJ1-2; D is possibly TRBD1 (5 bases). Trimming cost V 0 bases and J 3 bases, with 15 bases left between them. The germline CDR1 and CDR2 sequences are SGDLS and YYNGEE. There are 16 residues in the CDR3. In DNA, the CDR3 is TGTGCCAGCAGCGTAGACGGTGGCAGGGCCGACTATGGCTACACCTTC. It specifies CASSVDGGRADYGYTF.

The V call is TRBV7-9, the J call TRBJ2-1, with 7 bases that match TRBD1. The germline V gene has CDR1 SEHNR and CDR2 FQNEAQ (reference sequence). Trimming cost V 7 bases and J 8 bases; bases outside gene matches: 11. The CDR3 extends over 14 amino acids. CDR3 bases: TGTGCCAGCATCAAGGGGGCAGCGGTCTATGAGCAGTTCTTC. Translation gives CASIKGAAVYEQFF.

This clone is a singleton in its sample. The chain carries TRBV19 and TRBJ2-7, with D unresolved. Germline CDR1 LNHDA, CDR2 SQIVND (reference sequence). Trimming pared 3 bases from V and 2 bases from J, leaving 8 bases between. The CDR3 has 13 residues. CDR3 protein: CASSIGSAYEQYF. For the CDR3, the DNA is TGTGCCAGTAGTATCGGATCAGCCTACGAGCAGTACTTC.

V is TRBV11-3 and J is TRBJ2-2; D remains unclear. The V end lost 5 bases, the J end lost 3 bases, and 19 bases lay between the germline ends. CDR1 is SGHNT, CDR2 YENEEA, per germline. The CDR3 runs to 17 residues. CDR3: CASSPRVSTADTGELFF. CDR3 DNA sequence: TGTGCCAGCAGCCCAAGAGTCTCGACGGCGGACACCGGGGAGCTGTTTTTT.

The rearrangement links TRBV10-3 to TRBJ2-3; D is unresolved. The V gene lost 7 bases and the J gene lost 0 bases, with 11 bases spanning the gap. CDR3 length: 14 residues. CDR1 is ENHRY, CDR2 SYGVKD, per germline. The DNA of the CDR3 is TGTGCCATCACTAAGGCAAAAAGCACAGATACGCAGTATTTT. Translated, it gives CAITKAKSTDTQYF.

This chain links TRBV4-1 with TRBJ1-2, with D unresolved. The CDR3 extends over 18 amino acids. The germline V and J ends were trimmed by 1 base and 4 bases, with 22 bases remaining between them. Germline V gene lookup returns CDR1 MGHRA and CDR2 YSYEKL. The CDR3 coding sequence is TGCGCCAGCAGCCAAGTTCGGATTACAGTACTAAGAGGCTATGGCTACACCTTC. Its translation: CASSQVRITVLRGYGYTF.

The V call is TRBV6-1, the J call TRBJ2-7, with D unresolved. Germline V gene sequence: CDR1 MNHNS, CDR2 SASEGT. Trimming left V 4 bases short and J 2 bases short, with 15 bases between. The CDR3 is 15 amino acids. The CDR3 DNA follows: TGTGCCAGCAGTGGCGAAGGTCAGGTGGCCTACGAGCAGTACTTC. This codes for CASSGEGQVAYEQYF.

This chain joins TRBV28 and TRBJ2-7, with 7 bases aligning to TRBD1. Germline values: CDR1 MDHEN, CDR2 SYDVKM. This CDR3 is 14 amino acids long. The V gene end was trimmed by 5 bases and the J gene end by 0 bases; junction bases not matched to a gene: 4. This chain's CDR3 is CASSPGQLSYEQYF. The CDR3 bases are TGTGCCAGCAGTCCGGGACAGCTCTCCTACGAGCAGTACTTC.

The gene calls are TRBV4-3 and TRBJ1-6; D is unclear. Deletions cut 3 bases from V and 12 bases from J, with 9 bases between. The CDR3 consists of 12 residues. The germline V gene encodes CDR1 LGHNA and CDR2 YSLEER. The CDR3 nucleotides read TGCGCCAGCAGCCACGACCGCAGACCCCTCCACTTT. Encoded protein: CASSHDRRPLHF.

V usage is TRBV6-5 and J usage is TRBJ2-5; no clear D gene. The CDR3 runs 13 residues. V was trimmed by 5 bases and J by 5 bases, leaving 12 bases between them. Germline V gene data show CDR1 as MNHEY and CDR2 as SVGAGI. CDR3 residues: CASSRADTETQYF. The CDR3 DNA reads as TGTGCCAGCAGTCGGGCAGATACGGAGACCCAGTACTTC.

The V gene is TRBV4-3, the J gene TRBJ2-6; D unresolved. This CDR3 is 16 amino acids long. Deletions cut 4 bases from V and 2 bases from J, with 12 bases between. Germline V gene data show CDR1 as LGHNA and CDR2 as YSLEER. The DNA for the CDR3 is TGCGCCAGCAGCCGGGCAGACACACCTGGGGCCAACGTCCTGACTTTC. Protein: CASSRADTPGANVLTF.

This CDR3 is CASSPPTGQANTEAFF. CDR3 in DNA: TGTGCCAGCAGCCCGCCTACGGGCCAGGCTAACACTGAAGCTTTCTTT. This chain links TRBV7-2 with TRBJ1-1; D is unresolved. The V and J ends lost 5 bases and 2 bases respectively, with 18 bases between them. CDR1 SGHTA and CDR2 FQGNSA come from the germline V gene. This CDR3 contains 16 residues.

This clone is a singleton in its sample. The chain uses TRBV5-1 and TRBJ1-1; possibly TRBD1 for D (5 bases). In germline, CDR1 is SGHRS, CDR2 YFSETQ. The CDR3 covers 15 residues. Trimming pared 0 bases from V and 2 bases from J, leaving 11 bases between. CDR3 nucleotide sequence: TGCGCCAGCAGCTTGGAAGGGGACGGAAACACTGAAGCTTTCTTT. This gives the protein CASSLEGDGNTEAFF.

This chain joins TRBV7-2 and TRBJ2-1; D remains ambiguous. The CDR3 covers 14 residues. CDR1 and CDR2 (germline): SGHTA, FQGNSA. With 3 bases removed from V and 6 bases from J, the gap between germline ends came to 12 bases. CDR3 in amino acids: CASSFGIAGNEQFF. The CDR3 DNA reads TGTGCCAGCAGCTTTGGGATAGCTGGCAATGAGCAGTTCTTC. The complete variable domain, with remaining parts taken from reference TRBV7-2 and TRBJ2-1, reads GAGVSQSPSNKVTEKGKDVELRCDPISGHTALYWYRQSLGQGLEFLIYFQGNSAPDKSGLPSDRFSAERTGGSVSTLTIQRTQQEDSAVYLCASSFGIAGNEQFFGPGTRLTVL.

The chain combines TRBV2 with TRBJ2-1, with 10 bases matching TRBD1. This CDR3 comprises 15 residues. Germline CDR1 is SNHLY and CDR2 is FYNNEI. The V gene end was trimmed by 6 bases and the J gene end by 2 bases; junction bases not matched to a gene: 4. The CDR3 sequence is CASSNGQGAYNEQFF. The CDR3 region has the DNA TGTGCCAGCAGCAATGGACAGGGGGCCTACAATGAGCAGTTCTTC.

The chain couples TRBV2 to TRBJ1-2; D is unresolved. The CDR3 is 12 residues long. Germline CDR1 SNHLY, CDR2 FYNNEI. V lost 4 bases to trimming and J lost 2 bases, with 5 bases between them. CDR3 DNA: TGTGCCAGCAGTGGATGGAACTATGGCTACACCTTC. Its translation: CASSGWNYGYTF.

The chain is built from TRBV27 and TRBJ2-1, with D maybe TRBD2 (5 bases). The CDR3 runs to 15 residues. Trimming removed 6 bases at V and 4 bases at J, with 16 bases between. Germline CDR1 reads MNHEY; CDR2 reads SMNVEV (reference sequence). This CDR3 is CASRRVAPGYNEQFF. The CDR3, as DNA: TGTGCCAGCAGGCGAGTAGCGCCCGGTTACAATGAGCAGTTCTTC.

This clone was recorded a few times. The genes are TRBV6-5 and TRBJ1-2; 7 positions agree with TRBD1. This CDR3 has 13 residues. Germline-derived CDR1 and CDR2 are MNHEY and SVGAGI. With 6 bases clipped from V and 7 bases from J, the junction kept 8 bases outside the gene matches. CDR3 protein: CASRTGTASGYTF. CDR3 DNA: TGTGCCAGCAGAACCGGGACAGCCTCTGGCTACACCTTC.

The V call is TRBV30, the J call TRBJ2-5; 12 nucleotides agree with TRBD2. V gave up 0 bases and J gave up 4 bases; unmatched junction bases: 0. The CDR3 is 14 amino acids. CDR1 GTSNPN and CDR2 SVGIG come from the germline V gene (reference sequence). This chain's CDR3 is CAWSVGLAGETQYF. CDR3 nucleotides: TGTGCCTGGAGTGTGGGACTAGCGGGAGAGACCCAGTACTTC.

This chain connects TRBV7-9 to TRBJ2-2; TRBD1 matches 7 bases. CDR3 length: 15 amino acids. With V trimmed by 5 bases and J by 3 bases, 6 bases remained unmatched. Germline V lookup: CDR1 SEHNR, CDR2 FQNEAQ (reference sequence). As DNA, the CDR3 is TGTGCCAGCAGCCGAGGGACAGTTGACACCGGGGAGCTGTTTTTT. Translated: CASSRGTVDTGELFF.